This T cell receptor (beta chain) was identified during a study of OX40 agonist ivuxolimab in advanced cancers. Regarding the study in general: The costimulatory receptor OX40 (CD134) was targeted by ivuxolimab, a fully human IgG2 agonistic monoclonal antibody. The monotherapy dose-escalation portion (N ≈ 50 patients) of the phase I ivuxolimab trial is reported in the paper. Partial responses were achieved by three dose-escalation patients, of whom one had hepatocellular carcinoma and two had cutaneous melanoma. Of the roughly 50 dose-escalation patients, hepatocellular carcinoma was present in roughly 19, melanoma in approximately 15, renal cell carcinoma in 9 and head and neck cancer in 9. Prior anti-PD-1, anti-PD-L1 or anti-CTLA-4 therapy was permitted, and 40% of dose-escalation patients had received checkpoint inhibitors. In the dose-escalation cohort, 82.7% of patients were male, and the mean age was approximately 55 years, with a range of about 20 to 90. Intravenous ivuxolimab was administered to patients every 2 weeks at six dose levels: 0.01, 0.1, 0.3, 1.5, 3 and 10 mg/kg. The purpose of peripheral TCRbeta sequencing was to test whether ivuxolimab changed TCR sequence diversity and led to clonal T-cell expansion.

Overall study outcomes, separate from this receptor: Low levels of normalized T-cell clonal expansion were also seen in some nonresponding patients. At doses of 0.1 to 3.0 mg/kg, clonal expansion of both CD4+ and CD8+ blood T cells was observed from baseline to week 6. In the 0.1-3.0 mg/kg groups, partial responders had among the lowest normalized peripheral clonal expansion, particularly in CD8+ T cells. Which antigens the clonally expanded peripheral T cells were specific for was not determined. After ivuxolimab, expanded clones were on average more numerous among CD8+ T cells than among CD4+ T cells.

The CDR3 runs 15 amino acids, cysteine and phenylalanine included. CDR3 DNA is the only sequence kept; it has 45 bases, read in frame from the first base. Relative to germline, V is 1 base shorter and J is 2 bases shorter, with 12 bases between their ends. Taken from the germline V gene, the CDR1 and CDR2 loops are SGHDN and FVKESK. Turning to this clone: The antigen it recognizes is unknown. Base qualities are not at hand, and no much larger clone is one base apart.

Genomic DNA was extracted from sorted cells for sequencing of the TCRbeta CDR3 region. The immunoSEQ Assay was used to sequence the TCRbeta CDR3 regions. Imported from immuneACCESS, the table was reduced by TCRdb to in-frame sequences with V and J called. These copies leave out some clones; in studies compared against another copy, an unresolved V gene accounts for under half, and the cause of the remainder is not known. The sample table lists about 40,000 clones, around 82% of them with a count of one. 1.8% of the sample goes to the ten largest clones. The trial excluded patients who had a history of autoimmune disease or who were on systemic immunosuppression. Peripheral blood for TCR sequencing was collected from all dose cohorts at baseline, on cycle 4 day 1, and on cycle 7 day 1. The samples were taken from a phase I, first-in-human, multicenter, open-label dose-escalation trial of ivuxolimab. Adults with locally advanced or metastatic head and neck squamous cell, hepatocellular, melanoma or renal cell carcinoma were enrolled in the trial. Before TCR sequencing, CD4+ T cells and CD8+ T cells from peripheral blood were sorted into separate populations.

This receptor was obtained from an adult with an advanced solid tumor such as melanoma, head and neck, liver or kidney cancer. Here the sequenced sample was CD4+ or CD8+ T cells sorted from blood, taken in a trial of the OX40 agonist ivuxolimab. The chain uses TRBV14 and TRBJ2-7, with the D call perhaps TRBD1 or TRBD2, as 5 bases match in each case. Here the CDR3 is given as CASSQVGVFPYEQYF. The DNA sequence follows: TGTGCCAGCAGCCAAGTGGGGGTTTTCCCCTACGAGCAGTACTTC.